Reported below is one TCR beta chain. Its antigen is not known. The PCR employed 60 Vbeta primers together with 13 Jbeta primers. Repertoires were generated with immunoSEQ multiplex PCR, while TCRdb's copy carries only in-frame clones and drops some. The sample consists of 150,000 to 200,000 clones, 68% of them appearing once. The data are from a study of cytomegalovirus exposure and HLA in healthy donors. Study results and caveats: Productive status was seen about 90% or about 30% of the time for most TCR beta V segments in an earlier analysis. In a later analysis, CMV-associated beta chains were mostly HLA-associated, it appeared.

The V and J ends lost 8 bases and 7 bases, in that order; junction bases with no gene match: 11. Germline V gene sequence: CDR1 LNHDA, CDR2 SQIVND (reference sequence). There are 13 residues in the CDR3. The sequence was obtained from a man aged 50-59 years in good health and CMV-seronegative. The sample comprised PBMCs. The genes are TRBV19 and TRBJ2-7; 7 bases line up with TRBD1. The CDR3 DNA reads as TGTGCCAGTCAGGAAGACAGGGAGAGGGAGCAGTACTTC. Protein: CASQEDREREQYF.